These 27 T cell receptor beta chains originate from one sample sequenced in a study of kidney transplant recipient with SARS-CoV-2 infection. Each CDR3 protein gets one entry after TCRdb re-called the reads with MiXCR. The table lists under 300,000 distinct CDR3 sequences, about 28% of them singletons. The specimen comprised a blood sample, sampled at baseline and on day 111 from a kidney transplant recipient. These receptor sequences come from a young adult male patient who had COVID-19 and was a kidney transplant recipient. The T cells may come from the graft donor.

With regard to this clonotype: A much larger clone lies a single base off, so this may be a read error. This chain connects TRBV13 to TRBJ2-7, with TRBD1 matching 11 bases. The CDR3 spans 16 residues. The germline CDR1 and CDR2 sequences are PRHDT and FYEKMQ (reference sequence). V dropped 6 bases and J dropped 3; count of bases not matched to a gene: 10. The CDR3 DNA follows: TGTGCCAGCAGTCCCTCCGGGACAGGGGGGGTCTACGAGCAGTACTTC. It is translated as CASSPSGTGGVYEQYF.

This clonotype has a count of ten or more. V gene TRBV20-1 combines with J gene TRBJ2-2; D is tentatively TRBD1 or TRBD2 (6 bases each). Germline CDR1 DFQATT, CDR2 SNEGSKA (reference sequence). CDR3 size: 16 residues. The ends were cut back, 3 bases at V and 5 bases at J, with 19 bases in the middle. CDR3 nucleotide sequence: TGCAGTGCTAGGGGCCCCTTAGGGGGAGGAACCGGGGAGCTGTTTTTT. Protein sequence: CSARGPLGGGTGELFF.

This clonotype has a count of ten or more. J is TRBJ1-2 and V is TRBV11-1; D unresolved. Germline V gene sequence: CDR1 SGHAT, CDR2 FQDESV (reference sequence). Trimming removed 4 bases at V and 4 bases at J, with 22 bases between. The length of the CDR3 is 17 residues. In DNA form, the CDR3 reads TGTGCCAGCAGCTGCGTTTGTAAGGCTGGAAAGACCTATGGCTACACCTTC. Translated: CASSCVCKAGKTYGYTF.

This clonotype showed up just a few times. This chain links TRBV12-3 or TRBV12-4 with TRBJ2-2; D is unresolved. This CDR3 contains 13 residues. V was pared by 8 bases and J by 5 bases, with 12 bases between. The CDR3 DNA is TGTGCCAGCCATGGAATTTTGACCGGGGAGCTGTTTTTT. This encodes CASHGILTGELFF.

This clonotype is a singleton in its sample. Just one base apart from a much larger clone, this may be a read error. The chain combines TRBV11-3 with TRBJ1-2, with unresolved D. V lost 8 bases and J 4 bases, leaving 26 bases between the germline ends. Germline V gene lookup returns CDR1 SGHNT and CDR2 YENEEA. The CDR3 has 17 amino acids. The CDR3 coding sequence is TGTGCCAGCGGCCCGTGTCTCGATCTCGGAAAGACCTATGGCTACACCTTC. Amino acid sequence: CASGPCLDLGKTYGYTF.

This clonotype was seen many times. The J gene is TRBJ2-6, the V gene TRBV8-2; the DNA was not used to check the table's D call, TRBD2. TRBV8-2 represents a pseudogene. CDR3 length: 17 residues. For the CDR3, the DNA is TGTGGCAAGCGTTGGAGGATAACACAAAGTCGGGCCAACGTCCTGACTTTC. This encodes CGKRWRITQSRANVLTF.

This clonotype was seen many times. The J gene is TRBJ1-5, the V gene TRBV5-6; D gene uncertain. CDR1 and CDR2 from the germline V gene are SGHDT and YYEEEE. This CDR3 is 15 amino acids long. Trimming stripped 0 bases from V and 1 base from J, with 8 bases between. In nucleotides, the CDR3 is TGTGCCAGCAGCTTGGGCGGAGACAGCAATCAGCCCCAGCATTTT. Translated: CASSLGGDSNQPQHF.

This clonotype showed up many times. The chain is built from TRBV19 and TRBJ2-1; 8 positions agree with TRBD2. The length of the CDR3 is 15 residues. The junction had 6 bases not matched to a gene; V was cut back by 5 bases and J by 3 bases. Per germline, CDR1 LNHDA and CDR2 SQIVND (reference sequence). The CDR3: CASSVSGNLYNEQFF. CDR3 sequence (DNA): TGTGCCAGTAGTGTTAGCGGGAACCTCTACAATGAGCAGTTCTTC.

This clonotype was recorded at least ten times. The chain employs TRBV27 and TRBJ1-2; D gene unclear. The CDR3 is made up of 14 amino acids. The ends were cut back, 3 bases at V and 2 bases at J, with 10 bases in the middle. Per the germline V gene, CDR1 is MNHEY and CDR2 is SMNVEV (reference sequence). The CDR3 sequence is CASSLKPSNYGYTF. CDR3 nucleotide sequence: TGTGCCAGCAGTTTGAAACCGTCCAACTATGGCTACACCTTC.

This clonotype has at least ten counts. The rearrangement uses TRBV28 and TRBJ2-7, with D perhaps assigned TRBD1 or TRBD2 (6 bases each). Germline CDR1 MDHEN, CDR2 SYDVKM. The CDR3 consists of 12 residues. V was shortened by 4 bases and J by 5 bases, with 9 bases between the two germline ends. CDR3 region: CASSWGANEQYF. In DNA, the CDR3 is TGTGCCAGCAGTTGGGGGGCCAACGAGCAGTACTTC.

On this clonotype: The junction departs from germline at one end; a sequencing error may be responsible. The chain couples TRBV3-1 to TRBJ2-5; D is undetermined. The J call may be faulty, since TRBJ2-1 better matches the DNA end. Germline CDR1 reads LGHDT; CDR2 reads YNNKEL (reference sequence). The CDR3 runs 17 residues. The CDR3 protein is CASSVVSPISFSETQFF. CDR3 bases: TGCGCCAGCAGCGTTGTCTCTCCCATTTCTTTCTCTGAGACCCAGTTCTTC.

Details on this clonotype: A much bigger clone sits one base away, suggesting this may be a read error. The gene calls are TRBV7-2 and TRBJ2-7, with 9 bases fitting TRBD2. The CDR3 loop spans 15 amino acids. Germline CDR1 and CDR2: SGHTA and FQGNSA. CDR3 sequence (DNA): TGTGCCAGCGGCTTATTGGGCGGGAGGGGATACGAGCAGTACTTC. It codes for CASGLLGGRGYEQYF.

As for this clonotype: A much bigger clone sits one base away, suggesting this may be a read error. This chain connects TRBV20-1 to TRBJ1-2; D not certain. Germline assignment: CDR1 DFQATT and CDR2 SNEGSKA (reference sequence). CDR3 length: 16 residues. The CDR3 DNA is TGCAATGCTGCACTATTGCTGTTTCGAAAGACCTATGGCTACACCTTC. Residues: CNAALLLFRKTYGYTF.

This clonotype was counted at least ten times. The chain has TRBV29-1 and TRBJ2-7, with 16 positions matching TRBD2. J lost 0 bases, V lost 6 bases, and 8 bases had no gene match. This CDR3 has 17 amino acids. Germline V lookup: CDR1 SQVTM, CDR2 ANQGSEA. CDR3 loop: CSVAGTSGRASSYEQYF. The CDR3 DNA reads TGCAGCGTCGCCGGGACTAGCGGGAGGGCCAGCTCCTACGAGCAGTACTTC.

This clonotype occurred many times. This chain connects TRBV30 to TRBJ1-5; D is perhaps TRBD1 (5 bases). The CDR3 extends over 16 amino acids. The germline gives CDR1 GTSNPN, CDR2 SVGIG (reference sequence). Trimming pared 0 bases from V and 0 bases from J, leaving 12 bases between. CDR3 amino acids: CAWSVGGAPSNQPQHF. CDR3 bases: TGTGCCTGGAGTGTGGGAGGGGCGCCTAGCAATCAGCCCCAGCATTTT.

This clonotype was seen repeatedly, ten times or more. The chain carries TRBV7-4 and TRBJ1-2; no definite D call. V lost 3 bases and J lost 4, with 21 bases in between. The CDR3 spans 17 residues. Germline values: CDR1 SGHVT, CDR2 SQSDAQ. Here the CDR3 reads CASSLQLSARKTYGYTF. The CDR3 nucleotides read TGTGCCAGCAGCTTGCAACTTTCAGCTCGAAAGACCTATGGCTACACCTTC.

Concerning this clonotype itself: Possible read error: a much larger clone is one base away. The V and J genes are TRBV3-1 and TRBJ1-1, with D possibly matching TRBD1 (6 bases). This CDR3 is 15 amino acids long. V gave up 5 bases and J gave up 3 bases, with 16 bases separating them. Germline V lookup: CDR1 LGHDT, CDR2 YNNKEL (reference sequence). Here the CDR3 reads CASSERQETDTEAFF. In DNA, the CDR3 is TGTGCCAGCAGCGAACGACAGGAAACGGACACTGAAGCTTTCTTT.

Regarding this clonotype: A read error may be the cause here, since a much bigger clone is one base away. Without the conserved terminal phenylalanine or tryptophan, this CDR3 likely stems from a read error. J is TRBJ1-2 and V is TRBV7-6, with no clear D. The length of the CDR3 is 17 residues. Deletions cut 5 bases from V and 4 bases from J, with 23 bases between. Germline CDR1 SGHVS, CDR2 FNYEAQ. CDR3 loop: CASSKKPESRKTYGYTY. The DNA for the CDR3 is TGTGCCAGCAGCAAGAAACCTGAATCTCGAAAGACCTATGGCTACACCTAC.

This clonotype was seen many times. V gene TRBV11-2 combines with J gene TRBJ1-2; D call uncertain. Germline V gene data show CDR1 as SGHAT and CDR2 as FQNNGV. Trimming shortened V by 5 bases and J by 4 bases, and 23 bases separated the two germline ends. The CDR3 has 17 amino acids. CDR3 sequence reads: CASSDVPTSRKTYGYTF. CDR3 nucleotide sequence: TGTGCCAGCAGCGATGTTCCAACAAGCAGAAAGACCTATGGCTACACCTTC.

Note on this clonotype: This could be a read error, since a much larger clone is one nucleotide away. This chain links TRBV10-1 with TRBJ1-2, with a possible D match to TRBD1 (6 bases). The germline V gene encodes CDR1 WNHNN and CDR2 SYGVQD (reference sequence). The CDR3 is made up of 14 amino acids. CDR3 region: CASTEKGGVYGHTF. The CDR3 DNA is TGCGCCAGCACCGAAAAAGGGGGAGTCTATGGCCACACCTTC.

The rearrangement links TRBV8-2 to TRBJ1-2. TRBV8-2 is flagged as a pseudogene. The CDR3 sequence is 16 residues long. The CDR3 nucleotides read TGTGGCAGTTCCGTTACTGATAGCCGAAAGACCTATGGCTACACCTTC. Translated: CGSSVTDSRKTYGYTF.

Concerning this clonotype itself: The CDR3 does not end in the conserved phenylalanine or tryptophan, so this is likely a read error. CDR3 amino acids: CASSESLSGAYNEQFL. CDR3 DNA: TGCGCCAGCAGTGAGTCGTTAAGCGGGGCCTACAATGAGCAGTTCCTC. This sequence joins TRBV10-1 and TRBJ2-1; 7 bases are shared with TRBD2. The length of the CDR3 is 16 residues. From germline, CDR1 is WNHNN and CDR2 SYGVQD (reference sequence). The J segment lost 2 bases and the V segment lost 0 bases, leaving 4 bases of the junction unmatched.

This clonotype was seen many times. The chain is built from TRBV7-9 and TRBJ1-2; no clear D gene. The CDR3 is made up of 17 amino acids. Germline loops: CDR1 SEHNR, CDR2 FQNEAQ (reference sequence). The germline V and J ends were trimmed by 5 bases and 4 bases, with 23 bases remaining between them. CDR3 bases: TGTGCCAGCAGCGCCTGGGTATACCATGGAAAGACCTATGGCTACACCTTC. This encodes CASSAWVYHGKTYGYTF.

This clonotype was seen repeatedly, ten times or more. The chain is built from TRBV20-1 and TRBJ1-1, with D uncertain. The CDR3 is 12 residues long. CDR1 is DFQATT and CDR2 is SNEGSKA in the germline V gene (reference sequence). The V end was cut by 5 bases, the J end by 1 base, with 8 bases between. In DNA form, the CDR3 reads TGCAGTGCTGGCAGAAGGAACACTGAAGCTTTCTTT. It translates to CSAGRRNTEAFF.

This clonotype came up once. A far larger clone lies a single base away; this is likely a read error. The CDR3 protein is CASSLLIPISFPETQYF. The CDR3 DNA follows: TGTGCCAGCAGCTTACTTATTCCCATTTCTTTCCCTGAGACCCAGTACTTC. The chain has TRBV3-1 and TRBJ2-7; D gene ambiguous. The J call could be wrong; TRBJ2-5 is a better fit for the DNA end. This CDR3 is built from 17 residues. The germline V gene encodes CDR1 LGHDT and CDR2 YNNKEL (reference sequence).

Concerning this clonotype itself: Since a much larger clone is just one base distant, this may be a read error. V and J are TRBV11-2 and TRBJ1-1; weak D call: TRBD1 (5 bases). In germline, CDR1 is SGHAT, CDR2 FQNNGV. The CDR3 consists of 14 residues. CDR3 DNA: TGTGTCAGCAGCCCGAACTTAGGGGACACTGAAGCTTTCTTT. It is translated as CVSSPNLGDTEAFF.

The table lists this clonotype with many counts. The rearrangement links TRBV11-3 to TRBJ2-7; tentative D call: TRBD1 (5 bases). This CDR3 contains 14 residues. Germline CDR1 SGHNT, CDR2 YENEEA. Trimming left V 1 base short and J 0 bases short, with 7 bases between. As DNA, the CDR3 is TGTGCCAGCAGCTTAGGGACAACCTCCTACGAGCAGTACTTC. It yields the protein CASSLGTTSYEQYF.